Below, 22 T cell receptor beta chains from the same sample are listed, as sequenced in a study of CD8+ T cells in alopecia areata. As the sequencing template, cDNA was produced by extracting RNA and reverse transcribing it. Produced via immunoSEQ multiplex PCR; TCRdb's table is partial and in-frame only. The table shows fewer than 250,000 clones, with roughly three fifths occurring only once. The treatment is: oral pan-JAK inhibitor, 5-10 mg twice daily. Sequenced here: CD4+ T cells sorted from blood, sampled at week 4, from a patient treated with tofacitinib. The receptor source for this set is a human donor with alopecia areata.

The chain links TRBV7-9 to TRBJ2-7, with D possibly called TRBD1 or TRBD2 (5 bases each). V was trimmed by 5 bases and J by 4 bases, leaving 12 bases between them. The CDR3 runs 13 residues. CDR1 and CDR2 (germline): SEHNR, FQNEAQ (reference sequence). The CDR3 bases are TGTGCCAGCAGCCCGGGGACGAAATACGAGCAGTACTTC. Its protein product is CASSPGTKYEQYF.

Comment on this clone: This CDR3 is also generated by other DNA sequences in the sample. The rearrangement joins TRBV19 to TRBJ1-5, with D perhaps TRBD1 (5 bases). The CDR3 loop spans 12 amino acids. Per germline, CDR1 LNHDA and CDR2 SQIVND (reference sequence). V lost 8 bases, J lost 5 bases, and 10 bases lay in between. This CDR3 is CASSGRDQPQHF. The CDR3 coding sequence is TGTGCCAGTTCGGGGCGCGATCAGCCCCAGCATTTT.

The V and J genes are TRBV14 and TRBJ2-7; tentative D call: TRBD1 (6 bases). CDR1 is SGHDN, CDR2 FVKESK, per germline. V dropped 3 bases and J dropped 6 bases, with 18 bases sitting between them. The CDR3 runs 15 residues. The CDR3 nucleotides read TGTGCCAGCAGCCATGATGGGGGCGCGCCGCGCGAGCAGTACTTC. Translated: CASSHDGGAPREQYF. The variable domain in full, with the rest retrieved from reference TRBV14 and TRBJ2-7, is EAGVTQFPSHSVIEKGQTVTLRCDPISGHDNLYWYRRVMGKEIKFLLHFVKESKQDESGMPNNRFLAERTGGTYSTLKVQPAELEDSGVYFCASSHDGGAPREQYFGPGTRLTVT.

CDR3 loop: CASSLTYGETQYF. The CDR3 region has the DNA TGTGCCAGCTCACTGACATACGGAGAGACCCAGTACTTC. The gene calls are TRBV18 and TRBJ2-5; D gene uncertain. Looked up from germline, CDR1 is KGHSH and CDR2 is LQKENI. The V end was cut by 4 bases, the J end by 4 bases, with 10 bases between. The CDR3 runs to 13 residues. The entire variable domain, with the rest obtained from reference TRBV18 and TRBJ2-5, is as follows: NAGVMQNPRHLVRRRGQEARLRCSPMKGHSHVYWYRQLPEEGLKFMVYLQKENIIDESGMPKERFSAEFPKEGPSILRIQQVVRGDSAAYFCASSLTYGETQYFGPGTRLLVL.

The genes are TRBV6-1 and TRBJ2-5, with 7 bases lining up with TRBD2. The CDR3 spans 15 residues. V trimming: 3 bases; J trimming: 5 bases; junction bases outside the gene matches: 9. Germline V CDR1 and CDR2: MNHNS, SASEGT. The CDR3 sequence is CASSDWEGSGETQYF. Written as DNA, the CDR3 is TGTGCCAGCAGTGATTGGGAGGGTTCTGGGGAGACCCAGTACTTC.

The genes are TRBV29-1 and TRBJ2-1; a possible D gene is TRBD2 (6 bases). V dropped 0 bases and J dropped 6 bases, with 6 bases sitting between them. The CDR3 is made up of 12 amino acids. Germline V gene lookup returns CDR1 SQVTM and CDR2 ANQGSEA. The CDR3 protein is CSVEEGGNEQFF. The CDR3 region has the DNA TGCAGCGTTGAAGAGGGGGGCAATGAGCAGTTCTTC.

V usage is TRBV7-2 and J usage is TRBJ2-4; no reliable D call. In germline, CDR1 is SGHTA, CDR2 FQGNSA. This CDR3 region has 13 residues. Trimming pared 2 bases from V and 6 bases from J, leaving 8 bases between. The CDR3 region is CASSLIGRNIQYF. CDR3 nucleotides: TGTGCCAGCAGCTTAATCGGCAGAAACATTCAGTACTTC. The whole variable domain, remainder taken from reference TRBV7-2 and TRBJ2-4, is GAGVSQSPSNKVTEKGKDVELRCDPISGHTALYWYRQSLGQGLEFLIYFQGNSAPDKSGLPSDRFSAERTGGSVSTLTIQRTQQEDSAVYLCASSLIGRNIQYFGAGTRLSVL.

This clone was counted between two and nine times. The chain recombines TRBV7-2 with TRBJ1-2; no clear D. V was clipped by 4 bases and J by 1 base, with 10 bases between them. The CDR3 extends over 14 amino acids. Germline assignment: CDR1 SGHTA and CDR2 FQGNSA. CDR3 DNA: TGTGCCAGCAGCTCCCAAGGCGGTAACTATGGCTACACCTTC. Its translation: CASSSQGGNYGYTF. Combining the CDR3 with reference TRBV7-2 and TRBJ1-2 gives the whole variable domain GAGVSQSPSNKVTEKGKDVELRCDPISGHTALYWYRQSLGQGLEFLIYFQGNSAPDKSGLPSDRFSAERTGGSVSTLTIQRTQQEDSAVYLCASSSQGGNYGYTFGSGTRLTVV.

This chain uses TRBV30 with TRBJ1-2; TRBD1 matches at 7 bases. The CDR3 loop spans 13 amino acids. The germline gives CDR1 GTSNPN, CDR2 SVGIG (reference sequence). Losses at the gene ends were 3 bases for V and 7 bases for J; bases not matched to a gene: 8. The CDR3 sequence is CAWSRGGAGGYTF. The CDR3 DNA sequence: TGTGCCTGGAGCCGAGGGGGCGCGGGTGGCTACACCTTC. Full variable domain (missing parts from reference TRBV30 and TRBJ1-2): SQTIHQWPATLVQPVGSPLSLECTVEGTSNPNLYWYRQAAGRGLQLLFYSVGIGQISSEVPQNLSASRPQDRQFILSSKKLLLSDSGFYLCAWSRGGAGGYTFGSGTRLTVV.

This clone was seen more than once but under ten times. V usage is TRBV29-1 and J usage is TRBJ2-5; tentatively, D is TRBD2 (5 bases). CDR1 and CDR2 (germline): SQVTM, ANQGSEA. Trimming left V 2 bases short and J 2 bases short, with 9 bases between. The CDR3 runs 13 residues. CDR3: CSVELGVQETQYF. CDR3 DNA sequence: TGCAGCGTTGAATTGGGAGTACAAGAGACCCAGTACTTC.

This clone has just a few counts. The V call is TRBV29-1, the J call TRBJ2-5; tentatively, D is TRBD1 or TRBD2 (5 bases each). Trimming removed 2 bases at V and 7 bases at J, with 8 bases between. The germline V gene has CDR1 SQVTM and CDR2 ANQGSEA. This CDR3 spans 11 amino acids. CDR3 nucleotide sequence: TGCAGCGTTGAACCCGGGACGACCCAGTACTTC. This codes for CSVEPGTTQYF.

Here the CDR3 reads CASSEGPFQYF. CDR3 nucleotide sequence: TGCGCCAGCAGCGAAGGCCCCTTTCAGTACTTC. The chain joins TRBV5-1 to TRBJ2-4; no definite D call. Germline V CDR1 and CDR2: SGHRS, YFSETQ. V shed 4 bases and J shed 11 bases, with 10 bases lying between them. This CDR3 has 11 residues. Full variable domain (missing parts from reference TRBV5-1 and TRBJ2-4): KAGVTQTPRYLIKTRGQQVTLSCSPISGHRSVSWYQQTPGQGLQFLFEYFSETQRNKGNFPGRFSGRQFSNSRSEMNVSTLELGDSALYLCASSEGPFQYFGAGTRLSVL.

CDR3 loop: CAFTTRQQGTDTEAFF. The CDR3 bases are TGTGCTTTTACAACCCGCCAACAGGGGACGGACACTGAAGCTTTCTTT. The chain has TRBV2 and TRBJ1-1; TRBD1 matches 7 bases. The CDR3 runs 16 residues. Germline-derived CDR1 and CDR2 are SNHLY and FYNNEI.

The rearrangement joins TRBV2 to TRBJ2-7; maybe TRBD2 (6 bases). CDR3 length equals 14 residues. With 7 bases removed from V and 6 bases from J, the gap between germline ends came to 19 bases. CDR1 SNHLY and CDR2 FYNNEI come from the germline V gene. The CDR3 protein is CASTKEVGGSEQYF. The CDR3 bases are TGTGCCAGCACCAAAGAGGTCGGGGGTAGCGAGCAGTACTTC. Looking up the rest from reference TRBV2 and TRBJ2-7 gives the full variable domain: EPEVTQTPSHQVTQMGQEVILRCVPISNHLYFYWYRQILGQKVEFLVSFYNNEISEKSEIFDDQFSVERPDGSNFTLKIRSTKLEDSAMYFCASTKEVGGSEQYFGPGTRLTVT.

The chain links TRBV2 to TRBJ2-2; 8 bases align to TRBD2. V was pared by 6 bases and J by 6 bases, with 9 bases of the junction left unmatched. The CDR3 has 15 residues. In germline, CDR1 is SNHLY, CDR2 FYNNEI. DNA of the CDR3: TGTGCCAGCAGGGAGGGAACTAGCGGAGCCGGGGAGCTGTTTTTT. It codes for CASREGTSGAGELFF.

The genes are TRBV7-9 and TRBJ1-4; D gene uncertain. CDR1 and CDR2 from the germline V gene are SEHNR and FQNEAQ (reference sequence). With 0 bases removed from V and 8 bases from J, the gap between germline ends came to 16 bases. The CDR3 contains 16 residues. The CDR3 bases are TGTGCCAGCAGCTTAGCGCAAGAGGTTCGGTGGGAAAAACTGTTTTTT. Translated: CASSLAQEVRWEKLFF. Full variable domain (remainder filled in from reference TRBV7-9 and TRBJ1-4): DTGVSQNPRHKITKRGQNVTFRCDPISEHNRLYWYRQTLGQGPEFLTYFQNEAQLEKSRLLSDRFSAERPKGSFSTLEIQRTEQGDSAMYLCASSLAQEVRWEKLFFGSGTQLSVL.

V and J are TRBV30 and TRBJ2-3, with 10 bases aligning to TRBD2. The CDR3 covers 15 residues. V shed 4 bases, J shed 5 bases, and the junction held 9 bases outside the gene matches. Germline V gives CDR1 GTSNPN, CDR2 SVGIG (reference sequence). CDR3 sequence reads: CAWNGLAGVEDTQYF. The CDR3 DNA reads TGTGCCTGGAATGGGCTAGCGGGAGTCGAAGATACGCAGTATTTT.

The chain uses TRBV30 and TRBJ2-7, with unresolved D. V dropped 0 bases and J dropped 3 bases, with 9 bases sitting between them. Germline CDR1 and CDR2: GTSNPN and SVGIG (reference sequence). This CDR3 region has 13 residues. The DNA of the CDR3 is TGTGCCTGGAGTGTACGTGGGGACTACGAGCAGTACTTC. Protein sequence: CAWSVRGDYEQYF.

This clone was found a few times. The J gene is TRBJ2-1, the V gene TRBV29-1, with 8 positions matching TRBD2. After removal of 5 bases from V and 2 bases from J, the junction contained 8 bases not matched to a gene. This CDR3 has 15 residues. Looked up from germline, CDR1 is SQVTM and CDR2 is ANQGSEA. In DNA form, the CDR3 reads TGCAGCGTTTGGACGGAGCGGGAGACCTACAATGAGCAGTTCTTC. As protein: CSVWTERETYNEQFF.

This chain links TRBV2 with TRBJ2-1; 11 bases agree with TRBD2. The CDR3 spans 17 residues. Germline V gene sequence: CDR1 SNHLY, CDR2 FYNNEI. V shed 4 bases and J 0 bases; nucleotides not matched to a gene: 5. This CDR3 reads CASSGGLAARSYNEQFF. CDR3 DNA: TGTGCCAGCAGTGGGGGACTAGCGGCGCGCTCCTACAATGAGCAGTTCTTC.

The chain combines TRBV20-1 with TRBJ2-1; weak D call: TRBD2 (6 bases). The V end lost 4 bases, the J end lost 9 bases, and 10 bases lay between the germline ends. The CDR3 has 11 amino acids. From germline, CDR1 is DFQATT and CDR2 SNEGSKA (reference sequence). The CDR3 is CSANGRAEQFF. DNA of the CDR3: TGCAGTGCTAACGGGAGAGCTGAGCAGTTCTTC.

A remark on this clone: This specimen includes other DNA sequences encoding the same CDR3. The V and J genes are TRBV30 and TRBJ2-2, with D unclear. The CDR3 totals 13 residues. The V end lost 0 bases, the J end lost 5 bases, and 7 bases lay between the germline ends. Germline V gives CDR1 GTSNPN, CDR2 SVGIG (reference sequence). The CDR3 spells CAWSVRRTGELFF. In DNA form, the CDR3 reads TGTGCCTGGAGTGTACGCCGAACCGGGGAGCTGTTTTTT.